A single sample gave rise to the 8 T cell receptor beta chains below, sequenced in a study of cytomegalovirus exposure and HLA in healthy donors. Primers for the PCR totalled 60 Vbeta and 13 Jbeta. The protocol was immunoSEQ multiplex PCR, while the TCRdb copy is restricted to in-frame clones and leaves out a portion. Here the sample spans 100,000 or so clones, more than 65% being singletons. The sample comprised PBMCs. These receptors all come from a woman between 18 and 30 years old in good health and CMV-seropositive.

V usage is TRBV28 and J usage is TRBJ2-7; 7 bases are a match to TRBD2. Germline V gene data show CDR1 as MDHEN and CDR2 as SYDVKM. The CDR3 covers 13 residues. V lost 8 bases to trimming and J lost 2 bases; unmatched junction nucleotides: 6. The CDR3 nucleotides are TGTGCCAGCCAACAAGGACTAGCCTACGAGCAGTACTTC. Translated: CASQQGLAYEQYF.

The gene calls are TRBV7-9 and TRBJ1-4; 8 bases fit TRBD1. J lost 3 bases, V lost 4 bases, and 1 base had no gene match. CDR3 length: 14 amino acids. CDR1 is SEHNR and CDR2 is FQNEAQ in the germline V gene (reference sequence). This CDR3 is CASSSRGPNEKLFF. CDR3 sequence (DNA): TGTGCCAGCAGCTCCAGGGGGCCTAATGAAAAACTGTTTTTT.

This chain joins TRBV20-1 and TRBJ2-5; D is possibly TRBD2 (7 bases). Deletions cut 7 bases from V and 4 bases from J, with 10 bases between. From germline, CDR1 is DFQATT and CDR2 SNEGSKA (reference sequence). The CDR3 runs 11 residues. The CDR3 DNA follows: TGCAGTGAAGGGGGGGGAGAGACCCAGTACTTC. Translation: CSEGGGETQYF.

The chain uses TRBV30 and TRBJ2-3; D possibly corresponds to TRBD2 (6 bases). Deletions cut 3 bases from V and 2 bases from J, with 12 bases between. Per the germline V gene, CDR1 is GTSNPN and CDR2 is SVGIG (reference sequence). The CDR3 loop spans 14 amino acids. DNA of the CDR3: TGTGCCTGGAGGCCGGGACTGTACACAGATACGCAGTATTTT. It specifies CAWRPGLYTDTQYF.

The rearrangement uses TRBV13 and TRBJ1-3, with D possibly being TRBD1 (5 bases). Deletions cut 5 bases from V and 0 bases from J, with 14 bases between. This CDR3 has 16 residues. Germline loops: CDR1 PRHDT, CDR2 FYEKMQ (reference sequence). CDR3 coding DNA: TGTGCCAGCAGCCCCGGCGGGACTTACTCTGGAAACACCATATATTTT. Residues: CASSPGGTYSGNTIYF. Looking up the rest from reference TRBV13 and TRBJ1-3 gives the full variable domain: AAGVIQSPRHLIKEKRETATLKCYPIPRHDTVYWYQQGPGQDPQFLISFYEKMQSDKGSIPDRFSAQQFSDYHSELNMSSLELGDSALYFCASSPGGTYSGNTIYFGEGSWLTVV.

This chain connects TRBV4-3 to TRBJ2-5, with a tentative D call TRBD1 (6 bases). The CDR3 totals 15 residues. Trimming shortened V by 0 bases and J by 5 bases, and 13 bases separated the two germline ends. Germline V CDR1 and CDR2: LGHNA, YSLEER. The DNA of the CDR3 is TGCGCCAGCAGCCAAGAAGTTCATAGGGGGGAGACCCAGTACTTC. Amino acid sequence: CASSQEVHRGETQYF.

This rearrangement joins TRBV6-5 to TRBJ2-1; 7 positions agree with TRBD1. Trimming took 6 bases from V and 16 from J; bases not matched to a gene: 15. This CDR3 spans 13 amino acids. Per the germline V gene, CDR1 is MNHEY and CDR2 is SVGAGI. Here the CDR3 reads CASRPSSGTAKFF. The CDR3 region has the DNA TGTGCCAGCAGGCCCTCGTCCGGGACAGCAAAATTCTTC.

The gene calls are TRBV28 and TRBJ1-2; D may be TRBD1 (6 bases). The length of the CDR3 is 15 residues. Germline CDR1 is MDHEN and CDR2 is SYDVKM. V shed 1 base and J shed 3 bases, with 12 bases lying between them. Written as DNA, the CDR3 is TGTGCCAGCAGTTTATTATTAGGGACATACTATGGCTACACCTTC. This codes for CASSLLLGTYYGYTF.